This TCR beta chain derives from a study of shared clonotypes between healthy human individuals. Trimming removed 4 bases from V and 8 bases from J; junction bases left unmatched: 8. Germline V CDR1 and CDR2: SGHRS, YFSETQ. The CDR3 is 13 residues long. Only in-frame clones appear in the TCRdb table, and some are missing; sequencing was by immunoSEQ multiplex PCR. The data contain 90,000 to 100,000 clones, around half of them singletons. Sequenced: PBMCs. The TCR comes from a woman aged 40 to 50 in good health. Some clones in this sample may be carry-over from other donors' samples. This chain joins TRBV5-1 and TRBJ1-2, with 7 bases fitting TRBD1. In DNA form, the CDR3 reads TGCGCCAGCAGCCTTCAAGGGGGCTTAGGCTACACCTTC. Translating it yields CASSLQGGLGYTF.